This TCR beta chain comes out of a study of blood T cell repertoires in COVID-19. Study in general: The cDNA or gDNA used as material had been derived from T cells, B-cell-depleted T cells, or PBMCs.

Sequencing used immunoSEQ multiplex PCR; TCRdb keeps in-frame clones, though not all of them. The sample gives 130,000 to 150,000 clones, over 80% of which show up once; 3% is in the top ten. Deletions cut 4 bases from V and 0 bases from J, with 14 bases between. This CDR3 contains 16 residues. The germline V gene encodes CDR1 SGHRS and CDR2 YFSETQ. The sequence was collected from a woman in her thirties or forties with active or convalescent COVID-19. This chain joins TRBV5-1 and TRBJ1-3; the D gene is possibly TRBD1 (6 bases). Sequencing was done on a sample of peripheral blood. The CDR3, as DNA: TGCGCCAGCAGCGCCTATCAGGGGAACTCTGGAAACACCATATATTTT. Protein sequence: CASSAYQGNSGNTIYF.